The TCR beta chain described here comes from a study of shared clonotypes between healthy human individuals. CDR1 and CDR2 (germline): SGHAT, FQNNGV. Trimming took 5 bases from V and 6 from J, leaving 17 bases between them. This CDR3 comprises 14 residues. Deep-level assay runs were performed. Repertoires were generated with immunoSEQ multiplex PCR, while TCRdb's copy carries only in-frame clones and drops some. The table includes around 2.5 million clones, over 85% detected once. Sequenced input: naive CD4+ T cells from PBMCs. Subset here: CD45RA+ positively selected. The TCR originated in a young man in good health. Some clones in this sample may be carry-over from other donors' samples. This chain joins TRBV11-2 and TRBJ2-7; D may be TRBD1 (5 bases). The CDR3 region has the DNA TGTGCCAGCAGCGCTGGGGCAGGCTCTCTCGAGCAGTACTTC. Protein: CASSAGAGSLEQYF.